These T cell receptor beta chains were read from a single sample in a study of shared clonotypes between healthy human individuals. The assay was immunoSEQ multiplex PCR, and TCRdb's table has in-frame clones only and misses some. The table has roughly 2.5 million clones, around nine tenths seen once. Source material: naive CD4+ T cells sorted from blood. These receptors originate from a man aged 18 to 30 in good health. The conserved cysteine and the conserved F or W are not part of the CDR3 here.

v_call	j_call	cdr3_aa
TRBV18	TRBJ2-7	ASSQAGGPSYEQY
TRBV5-4	TRBJ2-1	ASSGSRASYNEQF
TRBV2	TRBJ2-1	ASSDFRQGLEQF
TRBV19	TRBJ1-2	ASKLTRDTPDGYT
TRBV9	TRBJ2-1	ASSVVTVYNEQF
TRBV10-3	TRBJ2-3	ASAGGPSSTDTQY
TRBV5-4	TRBJ1-2	ASSTDRVYGYT
TRBV7-9	TRBJ2-7	ASSLNNWGNYEQY
TRBV10-1	TRBJ2-2	ASRHSTSGRRGTGELF
TRBV6-5	TRBJ1-5	ASSYTADSNQPQH
TRBV30	TRBJ1-2	AWRNRDYGYT
TRBV11-3	TRBJ2-7	ASSPDRSSYEQY
TRBV5-1	TRBJ1-3	ASSLAEGAGNTIY
TRBV11-2	TRBJ2-7	ASSLGQGALGGQY
TRBV7-8	TRBJ2-2	ASSSTGTGELF
TRBV5-1	TRBJ2-2	ASSSGLAGPGELF
TRBV6-5	TRBJ2-2	ASSYFSGSGGELF
TRBV5-1	TRBJ2-1	ASSGGGRGVYNEQF
TRBV2	TRBJ2-3	ASSEQGPTDTQY
TRBV6-5	TRBJ2-7	ASSYGHGTSNYEQY
TRBV7-9	TRBJ2-3	ASSGQTGTDTQY
TRBV7-6	TRBJ2-7	ASSLIPETLGEQY
TRBV23-1	TRBJ2-3	ASPQRRGWDTQY
TRBV27	TRBJ1-1	ASSSTLQGKGNTEAF
TRBV7-2	TRBJ2-5	ASSLGLFTGGAETQY
TRBV10-3	TRBJ2-3	AIRTATDTQY
TRBV11-2	TRBJ2-1	ASSTGVAVNEQF
TRBV7-3	TRBJ2-1	ASSSIGDNEQF
TRBV9	TRBJ2-1	ASSSPRGPYNEQF
TRBV7-6	TRBJ2-7	ASSWDRDEQY
TRBV11-2	TRBJ2-7	ASSPGTGPYEQY
TRBV10-3	TRBJ1-2	AISVDRGNANYGYT
TRBV28	TRBJ1-2	ASSGDRKDGYT
TRBV5-1	TRBJ1-1	ASRGQGGGIDRAF
TRBV2	TRBJ1-1	AGKEEGSTEAF
TRBV6-5	TRBJ2-7	ASSPPAGYEQY
TRBV7-9	TRBJ2-5	ASSYQGQGGETQY
TRBV7-9	TRBJ2-7	ASSPSPGPLGEQY
TRBV29-1	TRBJ1-1	SVLWANTEAF
TRBV19	TRBJ2-7	ASSTSSASGRYEQY
TRBV2	TRBJ2-7	ASSDVGAYEQY
TRBV20-1	TRBJ1-5	SAGGQPQH
TRBV19	TRBJ2-1	ASSQLRDLGSYNEQF
TRBV11-2	TRBJ2-1	ASSSGQTSSYNEQF
TRBV7-9	TRBJ2-2	ASSLNRLNTGELF
TRBV28	TRBJ1-1	ASSTWNGAF
TRBV28	TRBJ1-6	ASSLPQESSYNSPLH
TRBV7-6	TRBJ1-1	ASSLWLDTMNTEAF
TRBV28	TRBJ1-2	ASSRGTGPLLWLGYT
TRBV11-2	TRBJ2-5	AGARGIQETQY
TRBV18	TRBJ2-1	ASSPLRQGAGSYNEQF